This T cell receptor (beta chain) appears in the sequencing data of a study of shared clonotypes between healthy human individuals. The test was conducted at deep level. The material for each subset, its genomic DNA, was split evenly across several immunoSEQ plates. TCRdb's copy holds only in-frame clones and misses some; the assay was immunoSEQ multiplex PCR. The data show over a million clones, with 95% to 97% seen just once and approximately 1% held by the top ten. Healthy adults negative for HIV, lacking recent acute infections or vaccinations, served as donors. Splitting the CD4+ cells yielded a CD45RA+ naive subset and a CD45RA-negative memory subset. The CDR3 is 16 amino acids. With 5 bases clipped from V and 2 bases from J, the junction kept 8 bases outside the gene matches. CDR1 is MRHNA and CDR2 is SNTAGT in the germline V gene.

The chain couples TRBV6-4 to TRBJ2-7; TRBD1 matches 11 bases. This TCR derives from a man aged 30 to 45 in good health. Sequenced sample: naive CD4+ T cells sorted from blood. The subset is: CD45RA+ positively selected. CDR3 nucleotide sequence: TGTGCCAGCAGTAAACTACCGGGACAGGGGGCCTACGAGCAGTACTTC. Protein product: CASSKLPGQGAYEQYF.